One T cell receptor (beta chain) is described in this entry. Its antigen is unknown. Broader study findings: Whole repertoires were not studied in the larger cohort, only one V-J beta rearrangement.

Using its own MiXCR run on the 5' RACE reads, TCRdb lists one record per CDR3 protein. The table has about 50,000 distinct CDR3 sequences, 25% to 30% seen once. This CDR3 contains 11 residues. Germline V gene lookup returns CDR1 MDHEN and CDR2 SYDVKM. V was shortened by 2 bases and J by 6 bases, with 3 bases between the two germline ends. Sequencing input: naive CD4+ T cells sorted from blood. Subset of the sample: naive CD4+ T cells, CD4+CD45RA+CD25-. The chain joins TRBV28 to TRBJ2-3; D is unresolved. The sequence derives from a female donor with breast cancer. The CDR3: CASSLRDTQYF. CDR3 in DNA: TGTGCCAGCAGTTTAAGGGATACGCAGTATTTT.